Listed here are 20 T cell receptor beta chains from one sample, sequenced in a study of blood T cells in healthy people across ages. A sample-barcoded 5' primer and a J-beta primer mix were used in a second PCR of about 6 to 11 cycles. In TCRdb, the 5' RACE reads were re-called with MiXCR into one record per CDR3 protein. The sample lists 540,000 or so distinct CDR3 sequences; approximately 25% were seen once. Sequencing was performed on blood. These receptors were obtained from a woman aged 70-85 years in good health.

This clonotype has just a few counts. The rearrangement joins TRBV7-3 to TRBJ2-3; D unclear. With 0 bases removed from V and 6 bases from J, the gap between germline ends came to 10 bases. The CDR3 is made up of 14 amino acids. Germline lookup yields CDR1 SGHTA and CDR2 FQGTGA. The CDR3 sequence is CASSLTALPDTQYF. CDR3 DNA: TGTGCCAGCAGCTTAACAGCTCTACCGGATACGCAGTATTTT.

CDR3 nucleotide sequence: TGCAGTGCCTCGACAGGGGTTCATGGCTACACCTTC. This gives the protein CSASTGVHGYTF. The V gene is TRBV20-1, the J gene TRBJ1-2; TRBD1 matches 8 bases. Per germline, CDR1 DFQATT and CDR2 SNEGSKA (reference sequence). The CDR3 extends over 12 amino acids. J was trimmed by 6 bases and V by 6 bases; bases with no gene match: 6.

J is TRBJ2-3 and V is TRBV10-3; 12 bases are shared with TRBD2. Germline assignment: CDR1 ENHRY and CDR2 SYGVKD. This CDR3 spans 15 amino acids. V lost 4 bases to trimming and J lost 2 bases; unmatched junction nucleotides: 1. The DNA for the CDR3 is TGTGCCATCAGTGCTAGCGGGGGGGCCACAGATACGCAGTATTTT. It translates to CAISASGGATDTQYF.

This clonotype was seen a few times. The gene calls are TRBV20-1 and TRBJ1-2; D might be TRBD1 (6 bases). Looked up from germline, CDR1 is DFQATT and CDR2 is SNEGSKA (reference sequence). This CDR3 region has 12 residues. V was clipped by 4 bases and J by 4 bases, with 10 bases between them. The CDR3 loop reads CSAKQGIYGYTF. The CDR3 coding sequence is TGCAGTGCTAAACAGGGTATCTATGGCTACACCTTC.

V usage is TRBV29-1 and J usage is TRBJ1-6, with 7 bases that match TRBD1. The CDR3 sequence is 14 residues long. CDR1 is SQVTM, CDR2 ANQGSEA, per germline. V was pared by 6 bases and J by 5 bases, with 7 bases of the junction left unmatched. CDR3 protein: CSVSGTANNSPLHF. Written as DNA, the CDR3 is TGCAGCGTCTCCGGGACAGCCAATAATTCACCCCTCCACTTT.

This clonotype was found a few times. In DNA form, the CDR3 reads TGCGCCAGCAGCCATGGACTAGCGGGGGTACTTTACAATGAGCAGTTCTTC. Encoded protein: CASSHGLAGVLYNEQFF. The chain is built from TRBV5-1 and TRBJ2-1, with 13 nucleotides matching TRBD2. Germline loops: CDR1 SGHRS, CDR2 YFSETQ. V trimming: 4 bases; J trimming: 4 bases; junction bases outside the gene matches: 8. The CDR3 loop spans 17 amino acids.

The gene calls are TRBV4-2 and TRBJ1-2, with no clear D. Germline CDR1 reads LGHNA; CDR2 reads YNFKEQ. The CDR3 has 17 amino acids. V was shortened by 1 base and J by 4 bases, with 19 bases between the two germline ends. The CDR3 DNA is TGTGCCAGCAGCCAAGTGGGCATGGTGGGCAGGAGCTATGGCTACACCTTC. Translating it yields CASSQVGMVGRSYGYTF.

The chain carries TRBV15 and TRBJ1-2; D gene ambiguous. The CDR3 loop spans 13 amino acids. CDR1 is LNHNV and CDR2 is YYDKDF in the germline V gene (reference sequence). V was cut by 6 bases and J by 3 bases, with 11 bases left in between. CDR3 loop: CATSATTDYGYTF. The CDR3 coding sequence is TGTGCCACCAGTGCCACGACCGACTATGGCTACACCTTC.

Regarding this clonotype: One junction end disagrees with the germline gene, perhaps due to a read error. The chain couples TRBV20-1 to TRBJ1-1, with TRBD1 as a possible D gene (6 bases). The CDR3 contains 13 residues. CDR1 is DFQATT and CDR2 is SNEGSKA in the germline V gene (reference sequence). The CDR3 sequence is CSARATGMGEVRF. DNA of the CDR3: TGCAGTGCTAGAGCTACAGGGATGGGGGAGGTTAGGTTT.

This clonotype was seen only once. The chain carries TRBV18 and TRBJ2-5; D is possibly TRBD1 (5 bases). The CDR3 consists of 14 residues. Per germline, CDR1 KGHSH and CDR2 LQKENI. Trimming stripped 2 bases from V and 2 bases from J, with 9 bases between. Here the CDR3 reads CASSPTTAQETQYF. CDR3 DNA: TGTGCCAGCTCACCAACGACAGCTCAAGAGACCCAGTACTTC. Drawing the rest from reference TRBV18 and TRBJ2-5, the complete variable domain is NAGVMQNPRHLVRRRGQEARLRCSPMKGHSHVYWYRQLPEEGLKFMVYLQKENIIDESGMPKERFSAEFPKEGPSILRIQQVVRGDSAAYFCASSPTTAQETQYFGPGTRLLVL.

The rearrangement uses TRBV9 and TRBJ2-3; 13 positions agree with TRBD2. The CDR3 is 20 residues long. Per germline, CDR1 SGDLS and CDR2 YYNGEE. After removal of 0 bases from V and 2 bases from J, the junction contained 12 bases not matched to a gene. The CDR3 is CASSVGTSGGRTTLTDTQYF. The CDR3 DNA is TGTGCCAGCAGCGTAGGGACTAGCGGGGGCCGTACTACTCTCACAGATACGCAGTATTTT.

The chain recombines TRBV7-2 with TRBJ1-4; D gene uncertain. Germline-derived CDR1 and CDR2 are SGHTA and FQGNSA. The V and J ends lost 7 bases and 3 bases respectively, with 9 bases between them. This CDR3 spans 13 amino acids. CDR3 DNA: TGTGCCAGCACCCTTGGGGCTAATGAAAAACTGTTTTTT. Translating gives CASTLGANEKLFF.

The chain employs TRBV7-6 and TRBJ2-7, with 10 bases aligning to TRBD1. The V gene end was trimmed by 1 base and the J gene end by 2 bases; junction bases not matched to a gene: 8. The germline gives CDR1 SGHVS, CDR2 FNYEAQ. The CDR3 length is 17 residues. CDR3 loop: CASSLGASGQGAYEQYF. Written as DNA, the CDR3 is TGTGCCAGCAGCTTAGGGGCCTCCGGACAGGGGGCCTACGAGCAGTACTTC.

This clonotype has only a few counts. The V gene is TRBV6-6, the J gene TRBJ1-4; D gene unclear. The CDR3 runs to 12 residues. The V gene's germline CDR1 is MNHNY and CDR2 SVGAGI (reference sequence). V shed 4 bases and J shed 14 bases, with 14 bases lying between them. The CDR3 region is CASSLGEFGLFF. In DNA, the CDR3 is TGTGCCAGCAGTTTAGGAGAGTTCGGGCTGTTTTTT.

The chain combines TRBV10-3 with TRBJ2-5, with unresolved D. The CDR3 totals 14 residues. The germline gives CDR1 ENHRY, CDR2 SYGVKD. Trimming left V 4 bases short and J 1 base short, with 10 bases between. As DNA, the CDR3 is TGTGCCATCAGTGTCAGAGATGGCCAAGAGACCCAGTACTTC. Translation gives CAISVRDGQETQYF.

The chain joins TRBV29-1 to TRBJ1-1, with D hard to call. The germline V and J ends were trimmed by 4 bases and 1 base, with 16 bases remaining between them. The germline V gene has CDR1 SQVTM and CDR2 ANQGSEA. This CDR3 comprises 15 residues. For the CDR3, the DNA is TGCAGCGTTGGCAGTGGGCGGAGGCGGAACACTGAAGCTTTCTTT. It codes for CSVGSGRRRNTEAFF.

V is TRBV20-1 and J is TRBJ1-2; D is possibly TRBD1 (6 bases). CDR1 and CDR2 from the germline V gene are DFQATT and SNEGSKA (reference sequence). The length of the CDR3 is 13 residues. With 5 bases removed from V and 2 bases from J, the gap between germline ends came to 12 bases. CDR3 protein: CSAGGQWNYGYTF. The CDR3, as DNA: TGCAGTGCTGGAGGACAGTGGAACTATGGCTACACCTTC.

This clonotype was picked up many times. J is TRBJ2-3 and V is TRBV2; no firm D call. CDR1 and CDR2 (germline): SNHLY, FYNNEI. The length of the CDR3 is 13 residues. Between the trimmed V and J ends, which lost 8 bases and 4 bases, there was a span of 13 bases. The CDR3 sequence is CASVRGIPDTQYF. In DNA form, the CDR3 reads TGTGCCAGCGTCCGTGGGATCCCAGATACGCAGTATTTT.

This clonotype has only a few counts. The CDR3 sequence: CARTGGGSHGYTF. The DNA for the CDR3 is TGTGCCAGGACAGGGGGTGGGAGCCATGGCTACACCTTC. The chain combines TRBV3-1 with TRBJ1-2; 9 positions agree with TRBD1. With V trimmed by 9 bases and J by 6 bases, 8 bases remained unmatched. CDR3 length: 13 residues. Germline CDR1 is LGHDT and CDR2 is YNNKEL (reference sequence). The whole variable domain, filled in from reference TRBV3-1 and TRBJ1-2, reads DTAVSQTPKYLVTQMGNDKSIKCEQNLGHDTMYWYKQDSKKFLKIMFSYNNKELIINETVPNRFSPKSPDKAHLNLHINSLELGDSAVYFCARTGGGSHGYTFGSGTRLTVV.

In this sample, this clonotype turned up once. The chain combines TRBV6-1 with TRBJ1-2; D is uncertain. The CDR3 length is 14 residues. The V end lost 0 bases, the J end lost 2 bases, and 7 bases lay between the germline ends. Germline CDR1 and CDR2: MNHNS and SASEGT. The CDR3 coding sequence is TGTGCCAGCAGTGAAGCTAAGGCAAACTATGGCTACACCTTC. Translating it yields CASSEAKANYGYTF.